The entry that follows covers one T cell receptor (beta chain) sequence. There are many counts of this clonotype. Its antigen is unknown. No quality values exist for individual bases; no much larger clone is one base distant. Graves' hyperthyroidism was defined as stable when no progression to ophthalmopathy occurred over 18 months of follow-up. The hyperthyroidism patients were between 18 and 65 years old and newly diagnosed, with a disease duration of less than 2 months. Any patient with an uncontrolled infection, another autoimmune disease, pregnancy or lactation was excluded. Diagnoses were based on clinical symptoms, serum thyroxine and TRAb, thyroid ultrasound and orbital computed tomography. PBMCs were separated from roughly 10 ml of fresh peripheral blood using Ficoll-Paque density gradient centrifugation. Total RNA was extracted using Trizol reagent, and RNA quality was assessed on an Agilent 2100 Bioanalyzer.

The sample is drawn from a study of T cells in Graves' hyperthyroidism and ophthalmopathy (dated by TCRdb to between 2018 and 2021). Study-level background: Peripheral blood was sampled at the time of initial diagnosis, prior to any treatment. According to the paper, TCR Vbeta CDR3 sequencing was carried out on some 140 peripheral blood samples, which came from fewer than 50 ophthalmopathy, 75 or so hyperthyroidism and roughly 17 progressor patients. Whether ophthalmopathy could be predicted prospectively was tested in an independent validation cohort made up of under 20 hyperthyroidism patients plus 17 patients who later progressed to ophthalmopathy. To identify distinguishing TCR V-J signatures, a discovery cohort of about 100 patients was used, comprising 43 with Graves' ophthalmopathy and approximately 58 with stable Graves' hyperthyroidism. After sampling, hyperthyroidism patients received methimazole starting at 30 mg daily, and ophthalmopathy patients received high-dose intravenous methylprednisolone. The 90 to 100 discovery patients were randomly divided into training and test sets at a 7:3 ratio. In about 6 Graves' hyperthyroidism patients, the study also compared T-cell repertoires from thyroid tissue with T-cell repertoires from blood. The research as a whole found: A 13 V-J signature model separated ophthalmopathy from stable hyperthyroidism, with just over 85% sensitivity and 81.08% specificity in cross-validation and 80%/75% in testing. No statistical method was used to fix the sample size in advance, and group allocation was not hidden from the investigators. Most expanded thyroid clonotypes (frequency above 0.001) were also detected in blood, a finding suggesting that blood repertoires may reflect thyroid immune responses. In validation, progression to ophthalmopathy was predicted by the model with 55% to 71% sensitivity and under 85% specificity, a median of approximately 7.1 months before onset.

The TCR beta CDR3 regions were amplified from the RNA transcripts. The first round of RT-PCR for the TCR CDR3 was performed with the HTBI primer set and the Qiagen OneStep RT-PCR kit. Libraries were constructed in a second round of multiplex PCR, after which size selection and purification were carried out. Paired-end sequencing of the libraries was performed with 100 bp reads on an Illumina HiSeq2000. Turning to the authors' computational methods: SOAPnuke was used to process the raw data, throwing out any read that contained adapters or uncalled bases, had a mean Phred below 15, or lacked an exact constant-primer or identifier match. COPE v1.2.5 was used to merge the high-quality paired reads, and each unique nucleotide sequence was defined as a clonotype. MiTCR v1.1 was used to align the clonotypes against IMGT TRBV, TRBD and TRBJ reference segments. The analysis included only V-J combinations with a frequency above 0.0001, which together covered around 99% of the repertoires. The TCS score was defined as the ratio of F50 (clonal expansion) to E x V (chaos), calculated using BLOSUM62-based TCRdist between CDR3 peptides within each V-J. Welch's t-statistics and random forest reduced fewer than 600 V-J features to fewer than 15, which were used in a naive Bayes classifier (R e1071). Thyroid-blood repertoire similarity was quantified with the Morisita-Horn index. TCRdb applied fastp at Q25 and MiXCR to the public reads, then kept only in-frame beta chains. For every CDR3 protein sequence, its rows merge into one entry that carries the most common genes and DNA. TCRdb assigned the V and J calls; the authors' analysis was not used. For this sample the table gives roughly 800,000 distinct CDR3 sequences, of which around 39% were detected only once. Over 8% of the sample is taken by the ten largest.

Input material: blood. The clonotype originates from a man between 18 and 35 years old with Graves' hyperthyroidism.

The CDR3 has the sequence CSARDGRSYGYTF. DNA sequence: TGCAGTGCTAGAGATGGACGGAGTTATGGCTACACCTTC. This chain is built from TRBV20-1 and TRBJ1-2; too little of a D gene remains to name it. The germline V gene (reference sequence) yields DFQATT for CDR1 and SNEGSKA for CDR2. The CDR3 runs 13 amino acids, cysteine and phenylalanine included. Only the CDR3 DNA is retained, 39 bases long and in frame from the first base. V gives up 0 bases and J gives up 5 bases, and the segment between their germline ends measures 10 bases.